This TCR beta chain was identified in a study of blood T cell repertoires in COVID-19. This CDR3 comprises 15 residues. Germline CDR1 is SGDLS and CDR2 is YYNGEE. The V end was cut by 0 bases, the J end by 1 base, with 8 bases between. This clone showed up just once. Produced via immunoSEQ multiplex PCR; TCRdb's table is partial and in-frame only. Found here are approximately 150,000 clones, 75% to 90% of them singletons; the top ten hold approximately 5.3%. The sequence came from a man between 65 and 80 years old who had been exposed to COVID-19. The sequenced sample was PBMCs or T cells enriched from blood (not recorded which). The V call is TRBV9, the J call TRBJ1-5, with D uncertain. The CDR3 loop reads CASSVGPGSNQPQHF. DNA for the CDR3: TGTGCCAGCAGCGTAGGTCCGGGGAGCAATCAGCCCCAGCATTTT.